Listed here is a single TCR beta chain. This specimen comes from a study of blood T cell repertoires in COVID-19. Study details: Sites across the United States, Italy and Spain contributed samples from acute and convalescent COVID-19. Sources were T cells, B-cell-depleted T cells, or PBMCs; the material itself was cDNA or gDNA.

The CDR3 covers 14 residues. V was clipped by 4 bases and J by 1 base; unmatched bases: 3. The germline gives CDR1 SGHRS, CDR2 YFSETQ. Authors' processing steps: Amplified reference gene primers provided the basis for estimating nucleated cell counts. Clones were sequenced by immunoSEQ multiplex PCR, and TCRdb holds only the in-frame ones, with some missing. V, J and clone size are those of that table, while D and trimming were read from the DNA. Of around 100,000 clones listed, approximately 85% are singletons. The TCR was taken from a man in his forties with active or convalescent COVID-19. The sample taken for sequencing was peripheral blood. The genes are TRBV5-1 and TRBJ2-5, with 8 positions matching TRBD2. Here the CDR3 reads CASSGSGGQETQYF. CDR3 nucleotide sequence: TGCGCCAGCAGCGGGAGCGGGGGCCAAGAGACCCAGTACTTC.